One and the same sample provided the 16 T cell receptor beta chains below, sequenced in a study. Using its own MiXCR run on the 5' RACE reads, TCRdb lists one record per CDR3 protein. The sample holds about 40,000 distinct CDR3 sequences, roughly 31% seen once. Sequencing used tumor-infiltrating memory CD4+ T cells sorted from the breast tumor. Subset described: memory CD4+ T cells, CD4+CD45RO+CD25-. The source is a female donor with breast cancer.

This clonotype was counted a few times. This sequence joins TRBV5-1 and TRBJ2-1, with 7 bases identical to TRBD1. Per the germline V gene, CDR1 is SGHRS and CDR2 is YFSETQ. Trimming at V came to 0 bases and at J to 8 bases, leaving 14 bases not matched to a gene. The CDR3 spans 17 residues. CDR3 loop: CASSLGYGQVPVDEQFF. The CDR3 nucleotides are TGCGCCAGCAGCTTGGGATACGGACAGGTTCCCGTGGATGAGCAGTTCTTC.

This clonotype was recorded many times. V is TRBV5-1 and J is TRBJ2-1; D is undetermined. CDR3 length equals 16 residues. CDR1 and CDR2 (germline): SGHRS, YFSETQ. The ends were cut back, 1 base at V and 5 bases at J, with 16 bases in the middle. The CDR3 is CASSLWSRALDNEQFF. CDR3 coding DNA: TGCGCCAGCAGCTTGTGGTCTAGAGCTTTGGACAATGAGCAGTTCTTC.

This clonotype was detected many times. The V and J genes are TRBV12-3 or TRBV12-4 and TRBJ1-2; D remains unclear. This CDR3 has 13 amino acids. V shed 7 bases and J shed 4 bases, with 13 bases lying between them. The DNA for the CDR3 is TGTGCCAGCACATCCCGAGGTTCCTATGGCTACACCTTC. Translated, it gives CASTSRGSYGYTF.

This clonotype was seen a few times. The V gene is TRBV28, the J gene TRBJ2-7, with TRBD2 matching 8 bases. The CDR3 sequence is 16 residues long. Trimming took 0 bases from V and 4 from J; bases not matched to a gene: 8. The V gene's germline CDR1 is MDHEN and CDR2 SYDVKM. The CDR3 protein is CASSLWRAGERYEQYF. CDR3 sequence (DNA): TGTGCCAGCAGTTTATGGAGAGCGGGGGAACGTTACGAGCAGTACTTC.

There are a few counts of this clonotype. The chain links TRBV11-2 to TRBJ2-1; possibly TRBD2 for D (5 bases). The CDR3 is made up of 16 amino acids. Germline lookup yields CDR1 SGHAT and CDR2 FQNNGV. Trimming removed 5 bases from V and 3 bases from J, with 17 bases in between. The DNA of the CDR3 is TGTGCCAGCAGCGCATCTGAGGGTCGAGACTACAATGAGCAGTTCTTC. Translating it yields CASSASEGRDYNEQFF.

This clonotype was counted between two and nine times. This chain links TRBV7-2 with TRBJ2-7; D is unclear. The V end lost 5 bases, the J end lost 3 bases, and 5 bases lay between the germline ends. The CDR3 is 11 residues long. Germline CDR1 is SGHTA and CDR2 is FQGNSA. CDR3 in DNA: TGTGCCAGCAGCGTCAACTACGAGCAGTACTTC. Amino acid sequence: CASSVNYEQYF.

Relative to its sample, this clonotype is medium-sized. The chain carries TRBV7-2 and TRBJ1-3; TRBD1 matches at 7 bases. The length of the CDR3 is 14 residues. Germline V gene lookup returns CDR1 SGHTA and CDR2 FQGNSA. The junction had 6 bases not matched to a gene; V was cut back by 5 bases and J by 5 bases. DNA of the CDR3: TGTGCCAGCAGCCAAAGACAGGGCAGAAACACCATATATTTT. Translation gives CASSQRQGRNTIYF. The variable domain in full, completed from reference TRBV7-2 and TRBJ1-3, reads GAGVSQSPSNKVTEKGKDVELRCDPISGHTALYWYRQSLGQGLEFLIYFQGNSAPDKSGLPSDRFSAERTGGSVSTLTIQRTQQEDSAVYLCASSQRQGRNTIYFGEGSWLTVV.

This clonotype showed up just a few times. The rearrangement uses TRBV20-1 and TRBJ2-1; 7 bases align to TRBD2. J lost 0 bases, V lost 5 bases, and 4 bases had no gene match. CDR3 length equals 14 residues. Germline values: CDR1 DFQATT, CDR2 SNEGSKA (reference sequence). CDR3 region: CSAPPGGSYNEQFF. CDR3 in DNA: TGCAGTGCTCCCCCGGGGGGCTCCTACAATGAGCAGTTCTTC.

This clonotype was seen ten or more times. The V and J genes are TRBV4-2 and TRBJ2-5; D tentatively fits TRBD1 or TRBD2 (5 bases each). The V and J ends lost 2 bases and 2 bases respectively, with 12 bases between them. This CDR3 spans 15 amino acids. Germline V gene sequence: CDR1 LGHNA, CDR2 YNFKEQ. This CDR3 reads CASSQFRDGQETQYF. CDR3 DNA sequence: TGTGCCAGCAGCCAATTCCGGGACGGTCAAGAGACCCAGTACTTC.

The chain combines TRBV20-1 with TRBJ2-7; D is perhaps TRBD2 (5 bases). Trimming removed 1 base from V and 5 bases from J, with 9 bases in between. Germline V gene data show CDR1 as DFQATT and CDR2 as SNEGSKA (reference sequence). This CDR3 comprises 12 residues. The CDR3 sequence is CSARVPGNEQYF. The CDR3 DNA is TGCAGTGCTAGAGTTCCCGGGAACGAGCAGTACTTC.

The V gene is TRBV20-1, the J gene TRBJ2-7; 7 bases agree with TRBD2. This CDR3 region has 18 residues. Germline CDR1 is DFQATT and CDR2 is SNEGSKA (reference sequence). Losses at the gene ends were 3 bases for V and 6 bases for J; bases not matched to a gene: 23. For the CDR3, the DNA is TGCAGTGCTAGTTCCCGAGTCGACCCTCCTAGCAGCGGGATCGAGCAGTACTTC. Residues: CSASSRVDPPSSGIEQYF.

This sequence joins TRBV5-4 and TRBJ1-2; TRBD1 is a possible D gene (6 bases). Germline V lookup: CDR1 SGHNT, CDR2 YYREEE (reference sequence). V lost 4 bases and J 4 bases, leaving 17 bases between the germline ends. This CDR3 region has 15 residues. CDR3 loop: CASSHDQGQGYGYTF. In DNA form, the CDR3 reads TGTGCCAGCAGCCACGACCAGGGGCAGGGCTATGGCTACACCTTC.

This clonotype appeared a single time. A junction boundary mismatches the germline segment, possibly from a read error. This chain links TRBV9 with TRBJ2-7; 7 nucleotides agree with TRBD1. CDR1 SGDLS and CDR2 YYNGEE come from the germline V gene. This CDR3 has 15 amino acids. The DNA of the CDR3 is TGTGCCAGCAGCTCAGAACCCGGGACAGCCTACGAGCAGGACTTC. Translating it yields CASSSEPGTAYEQDF.

This clonotype has just one count. The genes are TRBV6-5 and TRBJ1-3; no clear D. The germline V and J ends were trimmed by 0 bases and 2 bases, with 14 bases remaining between them. The germline gives CDR1 MNHEY, CDR2 SVGAGI. There are 17 residues in the CDR3. The chain's CDR3 is CASSYSITARAGNTIYF. The CDR3 DNA reads as TGTGCCAGCAGTTACTCGATTACGGCTCGGGCTGGAAACACCATATATTTT.

The gene calls are TRBV27 and TRBJ2-1; D remains ambiguous. V shed 7 bases and J shed 4 bases, with 14 bases lying between them. CDR1 is MNHEY and CDR2 is SMNVEV in the germline V gene (reference sequence). The CDR3 has 14 amino acids. The CDR3 bases are TGTGCCAGCACCAACGGCCAAAATTACAATGAGCAGTTCTTC. Translation: CASTNGQNYNEQFF.

V gene TRBV7-9 combines with J gene TRBJ1-6, with D perhaps TRBD1 (5 bases). Germline CDR1 SEHNR, CDR2 FQNEAQ (reference sequence). The V and J ends lost 3 bases and 8 bases respectively, with 8 bases between them. The CDR3 runs 13 residues. The CDR3 loop reads CASSFPGHSPLHF. The CDR3 nucleotides read TGTGCCAGCAGCTTCCCGGGGCATTCACCCCTCCACTTT.